This T cell receptor beta chain was identified during a study of cytomegalovirus exposure and HLA in healthy donors (TCRdb year 2017). Regarding the study in general: In an earlier analysis of fewer than 750 of the donors, 276 Gb of sequence data and 100 million or so unique TCR beta sequences from roughly 200 million T cells were reported. Approximately 310 gigabases of sequencing data and approximately 85 million unique TCR sequences were included in an early release covering about 700 HLA-typed donors. Of the approximately 400 genotyped donors, 65% to 90% fell in the genetic ancestry cluster associated with self-reported Caucasian donors. The study aimed to test whether signatures of past pathogen exposure could be identified by cataloging public T cell receptors. The T cell repertoires of some 670 subjects were profiled by immunosequencing and related to cytomegalovirus serostatus. In addition to the first cohort of about 650 subjects, a separate validation cohort of 120 different subjects was used. The study combined high-throughput TCR immunosequencing, statistical association of individual TCRs with disease status, and machine learning to predict cytomegalovirus infection status. A later analysis re-examined previously published TCR beta repertoires from more than 600 donors and added high-resolution HLA genotyping to investigate patterns of TCR occurrence. Rather than drawing on any new phenotypic data, the later analysis identified candidate immune exposures from TCR beta sequences and the way those sequences occurred across donors. An earlier analysis of 500 to 750 of the donors applied high-throughput TCR beta sequencing to assess whether each TCR beta V gene segment acted as functional or pseudogenic. Donor age, sex, ethnicity and CMV serostatus were compiled alongside the repertoire data. A later genetic analysis used genome-wide SNP genotypes for about 65% of the 666 donors, treating that subset as a discovery cohort. All discovery cohort repertoires had been generated using a single sequencing platform. Class I and class II HLA loci were covered by the typing at four-digit resolution. The number of donors typed differed by locus, with roughly 620-630 for A, B, C, DRB1 and DQB1, more than 500 for DQA1, 600 to 610 for DPA1, and 472 for DPB1. Roughly 5 DR-DQ haplotypes were handled as single units for association and clustering because linkage in the cohort was strong. Among under 450 genotyped donors of the cohort, an average of 235,054 unique TCR beta nucleotide sequences were sequenced per donor, about a sixth of them non-productive. Overall results and qualifications from the work: In a later analysis, the rate of TCR association differed among HLA loci, with DRB1 alleles having the most associated TCRs and HLA-C alleles having the fewest. V-gene and J-gene trimming of TCR beta chains was associated with a missense DCLRE1C variant in a later genetic analysis, and the association was replicated in an independent cohort. According to a later analysis, parvovirus B19, influenza, CMV and Epstein-Barr virus appeared linked to several top co-occurrence clusters. The cohort was sequenced for TCR beta chains only, and without alpha or paired-chain data the features that could be detected were limited. Strong co-occurrence of HLA alleles, especially DR and DQ, made assigning TCR associations to individual alleles difficult. Because HLA typing was unavailable for some donors at each locus, only the typed subset was used in association tests. A group of highly shared sequence variants was considered likely to be a technical artifact of the sequencing pipeline. While some public TCRs were present in many individuals, most TCR sequences turned up only very rarely across donors. Linkage disequilibrium might explain the correlated functional status among segregating V segments, but an unknown experimental factor could not be ruled out. Roughly uniform sequencing depth across donors was assumed in presence/absence analyses, although this assumption may not hold. According to a later analysis, most CMV-associated TCR beta chains appeared to be HLA-restricted, and the HLA associations seemed to be driven largely by CMV exposure. In a later analysis, HLA-associated TCR beta chains were found to be more clonally expanded and to have lower generation probabilities than equally common non-associated chains. A total of fewer than 200 TCR beta chains were listed by the study as associated with cytomegalovirus. The classifier was reported to diagnose cytomegalovirus status with high specificity and sensitivity in both the original cohort and the validation cohort. Because the 87-base-pair reads could not distinguish some IMGT-functional V segments, including TRBV6-2 and TRBV6-3, those segments were excluded. For the cohort, immune exposure information was limited to CMV serostatus. A further reported finding was that TCR beta sequences accurately predicted the HLA-A and HLA-B alleles for most subjects in the first cohort. Compared with the roughly 720-donor mean, donors in an Asian-associated ancestry cluster had fewer N-insertions in productive TCRs, according to a later genetic analysis. In vitro tests confirmed that a few of the cytomegalovirus-associated TCR beta chains recognize cytomegalovirus antigens. Broadly in line with IMGT annotations, most TCR beta V segments showed up in productive rearrangements about 87% or about 30% of the time in an earlier analysis of a few hundred of the donors. Because counts were too low, about 15 rarely observed V segments, including chromosome 9 orphons, were left out of the earlier analysis of 587 of the donors. Specific HLA alleles were associated with 15,000 to 20,000 TCR beta sequences at a false discovery rate of 0.05 in a later analysis. The authors suggested that the approach could potentially be extended to other disease states and immunological phenotypes.

In total, over 600 healthy bone marrow donors made up the cohort. All cohort members were sampled while nominally healthy, although unrecorded immune exposures were likely present. The donor was CMV seropositive and belonged to the group of 250 to 350 seropositive cohort members. Each donor provided a peripheral blood sample, and peripheral blood mononuclear cells were used for TCR beta sequencing. The Qiagen DNeasy Blood Extraction Kit was used to extract genomic DNA from the blood cell samples. Based on the germline V gene, the CDR1 and CDR2 sequences are MGHDK and SYGVNS. There are 14 amino acids in the CDR3, from cysteine to phenylalanine inclusive. The retained sequence is limited to the CDR3, 42 bases, with the frame set at the first base. The germline ends are 11 bases apart after V is trimmed by 5 bases and J by 0 bases. A note on this clone: It has no known antigen specificity. No quality values exist for individual bases; no much larger clone is one base distant.

Library method: the immunoSEQ multiplex PCR assay. A mixture of 60 forward primers for TCR Vbeta segments and 13 reverse primers for TCR Jbeta segments was used in the multiplex PCR. Amplification of the CDR3 region of rearranged TCR beta genes was performed with a multiplex PCR assay on genomic DNA. On the Illumina HiSeq System, the amplified TCR beta libraries were sequenced as 87-base-pair reads. The study's own analysis went as follows. A later analysis counted approximately 76 million unique TCR beta chains across the 550 to 800 repertoires, and 9.5 million to 11 million of these chains were shared by at least two donors. Raw reads were error-corrected and collapsed into unique sequences by a nearest-neighbor algorithm in which closely related sequences were merged to remove PCR and sequencing errors. Alignment of CDR3 sequences to IMGT reference sequences was used to assign V, D and J gene segments. For a sequence to be retained, at least a six-nucleotide match to both a V gene segment and a J gene segment was required. Rearrangements were classified as productive when the CDR3 lacked stop codons and remained in frame with V and J, and all other rearrangements were classified as non-productive. Following IMGT convention, CDR3 was defined as the stretch from the second conserved V-encoded cysteine to the conserved J-encoded phenylalanine. The earlier analysis of approximately 500 of the donors excluded sequences that lacked an unambiguous match to a single V gene segment. In an earlier analysis of 587 of the donors, a V segment was called functional when productive rearrangements were above 56.7%, and segregating when the standard deviation between donors exceeded 5%. To diagnose cytomegalovirus status from the catalog of TCR beta chain sequences, a statistical classification framework was built. A later analysis assigned V and J genes by comparing TCR nucleotide sequences with IMGT/GENE-DB human TR gene sequences. The TCRdist pipeline was used in a later analysis to assign CDR3 sequences and most-parsimonious VDJ recombination scenarios. A later analysis defined each TCR beta chain by its CDR3 amino acid sequence plus V-gene family, and excluded reads lacking a unique V-gene family. In a later analysis, 500 to 700 highly shared, low-generation-probability nucleotide sequences were removed to address suspected cross-contamination and a sequencing artifact. In a later analysis, a clonal expansion index for each public chain was calculated from normalized within-repertoire ranks of inferred template counts. In a later analysis, generation probabilities were computed with a VDJ recombination model fitted to out-of-frame rearrangements, and the resulting probabilities were checked against IGoR. In a later analysis, hypergeometric tests were used to score TCR-TCR, TCR-HLA and TCR-CMV co-occurrence, with a repertoire-size bias correction applied to TCR pairs. To estimate false discovery rates, a later analysis permuted the HLA or CMV assignments 20 times. In a later analysis, co-occurring TCRs were grouped using DBSCAN, and TCRdist sequence similarity was added for clustering within HLA-allele-positive subsets. For co-occurrence clustering, repertoires with fewer than 30,000 or more than 120,000 public chains were excluded, along with four to six repertoires with anomalous nucleotide sharing. TCRdb holds this immuneACCESS table with in-frame rearrangements only. Some clones are missing; in checked studies, unresolved V genes explain under half, and the rest has no known cause. Clone size and the V and J calls come from that table; the DNA yielded D and trimming. The sample table shows 100,000 to 150,000 clones, and around 68% are seen once. The top ten constitute 4% of the sample.

Source material: PBMCs. The chain is assembled from TRBV25-1 and TRBJ2-7; TRBD2 is a weak D gene call, 7 bases matching. The receptor was derived from a man aged 40-50 years in good health and CMV-seropositive. The CDR3 has the sequence CASSRGGVSYEQYF. Here is the DNA: TGTGCCAGCAGTAGGGGGGGGGTCTCCTACGAGCAGTACTTC.